The 15 T cell receptor beta chains presented below share a single source sample, sequenced in a study of beta chain features in type 1 diabetes. Expressed TCRB transcripts were sequenced after all isolated RNA was converted to cDNA. The table came from immunoSEQ multiplex PCR; TCRdb's copy has only in-frame clones and leaves some out. The top ten clones hold around 0.044% of a sample with a few hundred thousand clones, less than 20% of them seen once. Sequenced material: naive CD4+ T cells from blood. All receptors come from a woman aged 18-29 years in good health.

The chain links TRBV6-1 to TRBJ1-1, with 7 positions matching TRBD1. Trimming cost V 1 base and J 10 bases; bases outside gene matches: 6. CDR1 MNHNS and CDR2 SASEGT come from the germline V gene. The CDR3 is 13 amino acids. The CDR3 is CASSEGQGLGAFF. CDR3 nucleotides: TGTGCCAGCAGTGAAGGACAGGGTCTCGGAGCTTTCTTT.

This clone has a handful of counts. J is TRBJ1-1 and V is TRBV7-9; 7 bases match TRBD1. The CDR3 length is 14 residues. The germline gives CDR1 SEHNR, CDR2 FQNEAQ (reference sequence). J lost 4 bases, V lost 1 base, and 3 bases had no gene match. The CDR3 reads CASSLEAGGTEAFF. The DNA of the CDR3 is TGTGCCAGCAGCTTAGAGGCAGGGGGCACTGAAGCTTTCTTT.

V is TRBV5-1 and J is TRBJ1-4; 8 nucleotides match TRBD1. The germline CDR1 and CDR2 sequences are SGHRS and YFSETQ. The CDR3 totals 14 residues. V gave up 3 bases and J gave up 8 bases; unmatched junction bases: 6. The CDR3 loop is CASSWDRFSEKLFF. CDR3 DNA sequence: TGCGCCAGCAGCTGGGACAGGTTCAGCGAAAAACTGTTTTTT.

The CDR3 DNA follows: TGTGCCAGCAGTGCGCGAGACCGGGGGTCCGCGGGATGGACCCAGCATTTT. Its protein product is CASSARDRGSAGWTQHF. This rearrangement joins TRBV6-1 to TRBJ1-5; D is perhaps TRBD1 (5 bases). Trimming cost V 4 bases and J 11 bases, with 27 bases left between them. The CDR3 has 17 amino acids. Germline V gene sequence: CDR1 MNHNS, CDR2 SASEGT.

DNA for the CDR3: TGTGCCAGCAGCACCTCCGGGACAGCTAATTCACCCCTCCACTTT. Protein product: CASSTSGTANSPLHF. The gene calls are TRBV5-6 and TRBJ1-6; TRBD1 matches at 7 bases. In germline, CDR1 is SGHDT, CDR2 YYEEEE. The CDR3 runs 15 residues. Losses at the gene ends were 4 bases for V and 6 bases for J; bases not matched to a gene: 7.

J is TRBJ2-7 and V is TRBV29-1; 7 nucleotides align to TRBD1. This CDR3 has 14 residues. Germline lookup yields CDR1 SQVTM and CDR2 ANQGSEA. After removal of 5 bases from V and 5 bases from J, the junction contained 12 bases not matched to a gene. The CDR3 spells CSVPGTAGDHEQYF. CDR3 DNA sequence: TGCAGCGTTCCTGGGACAGCAGGGGATCACGAGCAGTACTTC.

The chain carries TRBV5-1 and TRBJ1-1; D unresolved. This CDR3 is built from 14 residues. Germline V gives CDR1 SGHRS, CDR2 YFSETQ. Trimming pared 9 bases from V and 1 base from J, leaving 16 bases between. The CDR3 coding sequence is TGCGCCACCCGAAGTGGGGAGAAGAACACTGAAGCTTTCTTT. The encoded protein is CATRSGEKNTEAFF.

The chain recombines TRBV6-1 with TRBJ1-6; the D gene is possibly TRBD1 (5 bases). This CDR3 comprises 12 residues. Trimming took 2 bases from V and 14 from J, leaving 10 bases between them. Germline-derived CDR1 and CDR2 are MNHNS and SASEGT. The CDR3 loop is CASSELRTTLHF. The CDR3 DNA is TGTGCCAGCAGTGAACTTCGGACAACCCTCCACTTT.

This clone was seen a few times. The rearrangement joins TRBV4-3 to TRBJ1-6; D is perhaps TRBD1 (5 bases). The CDR3 sequence is 14 residues long. CDR1 and CDR2 from the germline V gene are LGHNA and YSLEER. V was shortened by 3 bases and J by 10 bases, with 13 bases between the two germline ends. The CDR3 here is CASSQGGIISPLHF. CDR3 sequence (DNA): TGCGCCAGCAGCCAGGGGGGTATAATCTCACCCCTCCACTTT.

There are a few counts of this clone. The chain recombines TRBV7-3 with TRBJ2-3; D is ambiguous. The germline CDR1 and CDR2 sequences are SGHTA and FQGTGA. The CDR3 is 14 amino acids. The V end lost 5 bases, the J end lost 3 bases, and 12 bases lay between the germline ends. The CDR3 loop reads CASSPRVPTDTQYF. In DNA form, the CDR3 reads TGTGCCAGCAGCCCTCGGGTGCCAACAGATACGCAGTATTTT.

This rearrangement joins TRBV7-6 to TRBJ2-7; 8 bases match TRBD1. Looked up from germline, CDR1 is SGHVS and CDR2 is FNYEAQ. The CDR3 totals 15 residues. V was clipped by 1 base and J by 4 bases; unmatched bases: 6. As DNA, the CDR3 is TGTGCCAGCAGCTTAGAGGACAGGGAATCTTACGAGCAGTACTTC. Translated: CASSLEDRESYEQYF.

The chain recombines TRBV4-1 with TRBJ2-3; 10 bases agree with TRBD1. Germline trimming cut 2 bases from V and 2 bases from J; bases unmatched to any gene: 10. Germline CDR1 MGHRA, CDR2 YSYEKL. CDR3 size: 18 residues. This chain's CDR3 is CASSQSSAGTGVTDTQYF. The CDR3 nucleotides read TGCGCCAGCAGCCAATCCTCCGCTGGGACAGGGGTCACAGATACGCAGTATTTT.

This clone was counted between two and nine times. The V and J genes are TRBV19 and TRBJ2-5; unclear D gene. Germline CDR1 is LNHDA and CDR2 is SQIVND (reference sequence). The V and J ends lost 5 bases and 2 bases respectively, with 9 bases between them. There are 13 residues in the CDR3. CDR3 loop: CASSRGQQETQYF. CDR3 nucleotide sequence: TGTGCCAGTAGTCGTGGGCAGCAAGAGACCCAGTACTTC.

This clone has a handful of counts. V and J are TRBV10-3 and TRBJ2-2; D is unresolved. Germline lookup yields CDR1 ENHRY and CDR2 SYGVKD. V lost 5 bases and J lost 9, with 7 bases in between. The CDR3 covers 11 residues. The DNA for the CDR3 is TGTGCCATCAGTTCAGATCGGGAGCTGTTTTTT. Amino acid sequence: CAISSDRELFF.

This clone was picked up a small number of times. The V call is TRBV30, the J call TRBJ1-2; 7 nucleotides line up with TRBD1. Germline assignment: CDR1 GTSNPN and CDR2 SVGIG (reference sequence). This CDR3 is built from 13 residues. The V segment lost 4 bases and the J segment 4 bases; nucleotides outside the gene matches: 6. The CDR3 DNA reads TGTGCCTGGATTATGGGACAGAGCTATGGCTACACCTTC. Its translation: CAWIMGQSYGYTF. Complete variable domain (other parts from reference TRBV30 and TRBJ1-2): SQTIHQWPATLVQPVGSPLSLECTVEGTSNPNLYWYRQAAGRGLQLLFYSVGIGQISSEVPQNLSASRPQDRQFILSSKKLLLSDSGFYLCAWIMGQSYGYTFGSGTRLTVV.